This T cell receptor (beta chain) comes out of a study of T cells in Graves' hyperthyroidism and ophthalmopathy. The investigators amplified TCR beta CDR3 regions from RNA transcripts. The study used the HTBI primer set for a first-round RT-PCR of the TCR CDR3. TCRdb reprocessed the multiplex PCR reads with MiXCR, giving one entry per CDR3 protein. This sample yields approximately 870,000 distinct CDR3 sequences, of which approximately 40% are seen a single time; about 8.9% belongs to the top ten. Specimen: blood. This receptor was obtained from a young man with Graves' hyperthyroidism.

The CDR3 DNA reads as TGTGCCAGCAGCGTAGGGGTACAGGGAAGGGGGGAGACCCAGTACTTC. It translates to CASSVGVQGRGETQYF. V and J are TRBV9 and TRBJ2-5; perhaps TRBD1 as D (6 bases). V lost 0 bases, J lost 5 bases, and 17 bases lay in between. The CDR3 is 16 residues long. In germline, CDR1 is SGDLS, CDR2 YYNGEE.